Presented here are 28 T cell receptor beta chains from one specimen sequenced in a study of blood T cell repertoires in COVID-19. The data were produced by immunoSEQ multiplex PCR, yet TCRdb's version contains in-frame clones alone and is incomplete. Here the sample spans around 97,000 clones, approximately 82% being singletons. The sequenced material came from peripheral blood. The receptors stem from a man in his 70s with acute or convalescent COVID-19.

The chain carries TRBV6-4 and TRBJ2-3; D remains unclear. V was clipped by 3 bases and J by 6 bases, with 10 bases between them. Germline V gene data show CDR1 as MRHNA and CDR2 as SNTAGT. CDR3 length: 13 residues. In DNA, the CDR3 is TGTGCCAGCAGTGAGCGCCCTCTGGATACGCAGTATTTT. This translates into CASSERPLDTQYF.

The chain recombines TRBV5-8 with TRBJ1-5; no firm D call. The CDR3 totals 14 residues. V dropped 10 bases and J dropped 0 bases, with 14 bases sitting between them. Germline CDR1 reads SGHTS; CDR2 reads YDEGEE. CDR3 sequence (DNA): TGTGCCGCTAGGGAGTACGGTAGCAATCAGCCCCAGCATTTT. Its translation is CAAREYGSNQPQHF. The complete variable domain, with remaining parts taken from reference TRBV5-8 and TRBJ1-5, reads EAGVTQSPTHLIKTRGQQATLRCSPISGHTSVYWYQQALGLGLQFLLWYDEGEERNRGNFPPRFSGRQFPNYSSELNVNALELEDSALYLCAAREYGSNQPQHFGDGTRLSIL.

Details on this clone: The junction departs from the called germline gene at one end, perhaps through a read error. V gene TRBV6-5 combines with J gene TRBJ2-2, with a tentative D call TRBD2 (5 bases). CDR3 length equals 15 residues. Germline V lookup: CDR1 MNHEY, CDR2 SVGAGI. Written as DNA, the CDR3 is TGTGCCAGCAGTAACGGACCTCCTTGGGCCGGGAAGCTGTTTTTT. Its translation: CASSNGPPWAGKLFF.

The chain is built from TRBV29-1 and TRBJ2-4; D may be TRBD1 (7 bases). This CDR3 has 15 amino acids. Per germline, CDR1 SQVTM and CDR2 ANQGSEA. V lost 6 bases and J 3 bases, leaving 18 bases between the germline ends. The CDR3 loop reads CSVQTGAGGKNIQYF. The CDR3, as DNA: TGCAGCGTGCAAACAGGGGCCGGGGGCAAAAACATTCAGTACTTC.

The V call is TRBV6-5, the J call TRBJ1-3; maybe TRBD1 (6 bases). Per germline, CDR1 MNHEY and CDR2 SVGAGI. V dropped 7 bases and J dropped 0 bases, with 10 bases sitting between them. This CDR3 is built from 14 residues. The CDR3 region has the DNA TGTGCCAGCAAAACAGGGATCTCTGGAAACACCATATATTTT. Its translation: CASKTGISGNTIYF.

The chain has TRBV7-8 and TRBJ2-2; 7 bases line up with TRBD1. Germline CDR1 and CDR2: SGHVS and FQNEAQ. V was clipped by 5 bases and J by 6 bases; unmatched bases: 12. The CDR3 is made up of 16 amino acids. CDR3 DNA: TGTGCCAGCAGCCGAGTTTACAGGGGTCGGGCCGGGGAGCTGTTTTTT. Its protein product is CASSRVYRGRAGELFF.

CDR3 residues: CASSYAGGEQYF. CDR3 sequence (DNA): TGCGCCAGCAGTTACGCAGGGGGCGAGCAGTACTTC. The chain employs TRBV5-1 and TRBJ2-7, with TRBD1 identical over 7 bases. V trimming: 5 bases; J trimming: 6 bases; junction bases outside the gene matches: 5. CDR3 size: 12 residues. CDR1 is SGHRS, CDR2 YFSETQ, per germline.

V usage is TRBV28 and J usage is TRBJ2-3; D is unclear. Germline CDR1 reads MDHEN; CDR2 reads SYDVKM. The length of the CDR3 is 11 residues. Trimming took off 7 bases at V and 2 bases at J, with 4 bases between the two ends. The CDR3 nucleotides are TGTGCCAGCACTTCCACAGATACGCAGTATTTT. Encoded protein: CASTSTDTQYF.

This clone has more than one count but fewer than ten. This chain uses TRBV7-3 with TRBJ1-2, with D unclear. Trimming removed 5 bases from V and 2 bases from J, with 15 bases in between. The germline CDR1 and CDR2 sequences are SGHTA and FQGTGA. This CDR3 has 15 residues. The CDR3 nucleotides read TGTGCCAGCAGCCTTAACGTGGGCACAAACTATGGCTACACCTTC. It specifies CASSLNVGTNYGYTF. The full variable domain, rest sourced from reference TRBV7-3 and TRBJ1-2, is GAGVSQTPSNKVTEKGKYVELRCDPISGHTALYWYRQSLGQGPEFLIYFQGTGAADDSGLPNDRFFAVRPEGSVSTLKIQRTERGDSAVYLCASSLNVGTNYGYTFGSGTRLTVV.

The chain links TRBV11-1 to TRBJ2-1, with TRBD1 matching over 11 bases. CDR3 length: 15 amino acids. V trimming: 4 bases; J trimming: 8 bases; junction bases outside the gene matches: 7. Germline V gene sequence: CDR1 SGHAT, CDR2 FQDESV (reference sequence). The CDR3 bases are TGTGCCAGCAGCTCCGGACAGGGGGCGGGCGATGAGCAGTTCTTC. Protein sequence: CASSSGQGAGDEQFF.

This clone came up once. The chain links TRBV5-1 to TRBJ1-4, with D perhaps matching TRBD1 (6 bases). Germline V gene lookup returns CDR1 SGHRS and CDR2 YFSETQ. This CDR3 is built from 16 residues. Trimming stripped 4 bases from V and 8 bases from J, with 21 bases between. The CDR3 DNA sequence: TGCGCCAGCAGCCCGTTAACCGGGACAAGCAGGGAAAAACTGTTTTTT. Amino acids: CASSPLTGTSREKLFF. Together with reference TRBV5-1 and TRBJ1-4, the CDR3 gives the full variable domain: KAGVTQTPRYLIKTRGQQVTLSCSPISGHRSVSWYQQTPGQGLQFLFEYFSETQRNKGNFPGRFSGRQFSNSRSEMNVSTLELGDSALYLCASSPLTGTSREKLFFGSGTQLSVL.

This chain uses TRBV28 with TRBJ1-5; the D gene is possibly TRBD1 (5 bases). V was pared by 2 bases and J by 4 bases, with 15 bases between. The germline V gene encodes CDR1 MDHEN and CDR2 SYDVKM. There are 16 residues in the CDR3. The CDR3 DNA reads as TGTGCCAGCAGTTTAACCTTACTCGACAGAAATCAGCCCCAGCATTTT. This gives the protein CASSLTLLDRNQPQHF.

This chain joins TRBV11-2 and TRBJ2-1; perhaps TRBD1 as D (6 bases). Germline lookup yields CDR1 SGHAT and CDR2 FQNNGV. Trimming cost V 5 bases and J 5 bases, with 16 bases left between them. CDR3 length: 15 residues. CDR3: CASSPTGTWNNEQFF. CDR3 nucleotides: TGTGCCAGCAGCCCAACAGGGACCTGGAACAATGAGCAGTTCTTC.

This clone appeared a single time. This chain links TRBV2 with TRBJ2-2; the D is unclear. The CDR3 loop spans 12 amino acids. The V end was cut by 6 bases, the J end by 5 bases, with 7 bases between. The germline gives CDR1 SNHLY, CDR2 FYNNEI. The CDR3, as DNA: TGTGCCAGCAGGACTTGGACCGGGGAGCTGTTTTTT. Its translation: CASRTWTGELFF.

Comments on this clone: Other DNA variants within this sample encode the same CDR3. The gene calls are TRBV18 and TRBJ2-7; D perhaps matches TRBD2 (7 bases). This CDR3 has 14 residues. CDR1 and CDR2 (germline): KGHSH, LQKENI. Trimming left V 2 bases short and J 6 bases short, with 14 bases between. CDR3 amino acids: CASSPREGEGEQYF. For the CDR3, the DNA is TGTGCCAGCTCACCAAGGGAGGGGGAAGGCGAGCAGTACTTC.

The chain has TRBV3-1 (or the pseudogene TRBV3-2) and TRBJ2-7, with 12 bases fitting TRBD1. The CDR3 spans 16 residues. J gave up 6 bases and V 2 bases, and 8 bases lay outside the gene matches. Germline assignment: CDR1 LGHDT and CDR2 YNNKEL (reference sequence). Here the CDR3 reads CASSQFAGTGGGEQYF. In DNA, the CDR3 is TGTGCCAGCAGCCAATTTGCCGGGACAGGGGGCGGCGAGCAGTACTTC.

This chain connects TRBV15 to TRBJ1-3, with 11 nucleotides matching TRBD1. The CDR3 has 18 residues. Germline values: CDR1 LNHNV, CDR2 YYDKDF (reference sequence). V trimming: 5 bases; J trimming: 0 bases; junction bases outside the gene matches: 9. CDR3: CATSRRGTGGFSGNTIYF. The CDR3 DNA follows: TGTGCCACCAGCCGACGGGGGACAGGGGGATTCTCTGGAAACACCATATATTTT.

The chain combines TRBV6-6 with TRBJ2-3; D remains ambiguous. From germline, CDR1 is MNHNY and CDR2 SVGAGI (reference sequence). Trimming took off 5 bases at V and 1 base at J, with 7 bases between the two ends. The CDR3 sequence is 13 residues long. CDR3 coding DNA: TGTGCCAGCAGTGGCATGGGCACAGATACGCAGTATTTT. This encodes CASSGMGTDTQYF.

A few counts support this clone. The genes are TRBV3-1 (or the pseudogene TRBV3-2) and TRBJ1-4; possible D gene TRBD1, 5 bases. V gave up 4 bases and J gave up 9 bases, with 18 bases separating them. The CDR3 totals 15 residues. The germline gives CDR1 LGHDT, CDR2 YNNKEL (reference sequence). In DNA form, the CDR3 reads TGTGCCAGCAGCCGTAACGGGCAGGGTCAACAAAAACTGTTTTTT. Amino acid sequence: CASSRNGQGQQKLFF.

The chain is built from TRBV10-3 and TRBJ1-5, with 7 bases fitting TRBD1. Germline-derived CDR1 and CDR2 are ENHRY and SYGVKD. The CDR3 sequence is 15 residues long. V lost 4 bases to trimming and J lost 11 bases; unmatched junction nucleotides: 14. In nucleotides, the CDR3 is TGTGCCATCAGTGCAGGACAGGCGGAGCCCGCAGCCCAGCATTTT. Protein: CAISAGQAEPAAQHF.

The chain uses TRBV5-5 and TRBJ1-1, with D maybe TRBD1 (6 bases). The V end was cut by 1 base, the J end by 11 bases, with 15 bases between. The CDR3 length is 13 residues. The germline V gene has CDR1 SGHKS and CDR2 YYEKEE (reference sequence). The CDR3 sequence: CASSLSYRVAAFF. The CDR3 DNA reads TGTGCCAGCAGCTTGTCCTACAGGGTTGCGGCTTTCTTT.

The chain links TRBV6-2 or TRBV6-3 to TRBJ2-2; 11 bases map to TRBD2. V shed 1 base and J 7 bases; nucleotides not matched to a gene: 5. Germline V gene sequence: CDR1 MNHEY, CDR2 SVGEGT. The CDR3 extends over 16 amino acids. The CDR3 here is CASSYLGLAVVGELFF. CDR3 in DNA: TGTGCCAGCAGTTACTTGGGACTAGCGGTCGTCGGGGAGCTGTTTTTT.

This sequence joins TRBV19 and TRBJ2-3; TRBD2 matches at 12 bases. The junction had 12 bases not matched to a gene; V was cut back by 5 bases and J by 0 bases. Germline V lookup: CDR1 LNHDA, CDR2 SQIVND (reference sequence). CDR3 size: 19 residues. DNA for the CDR3: TGTGCCAGTAGTCCCCCTTCTGGGCTAGCGGGGGGGAGCACAGATACGCAGTATTTT. It yields the protein CASSPPSGLAGGSTDTQYF.

Remarks on this clone: The same CDR3 also results from other DNA sequences found in this sample. This chain links TRBV30 with TRBJ2-7, with D tentatively TRBD2 (7 bases). The CDR3 covers 12 residues. Germline-derived CDR1 and CDR2 are GTSNPN and SVGIG (reference sequence). Trimming stripped 2 bases from V and 4 bases from J, with 9 bases between. This chain's CDR3 is CAWSRGGYEQYF. The CDR3 nucleotides are TGTGCCTGGAGTAGGGGGGGGTACGAGCAGTACTTC.

V and J are TRBV28 and TRBJ2-6, with 9 bases identical to TRBD1. Germline loops: CDR1 MDHEN, CDR2 SYDVKM. The CDR3 length is 18 residues. Trimming cost V 7 bases and J 0 bases; bases outside gene matches: 10. The CDR3 nucleotides read TGTGCCAGCACCGACAGGACAGGGGCGAGCTCTGGGGCCAACGTCCTGACTTTC. Protein: CASTDRTGASSGANVLTF. Supplemented by reference TRBV28 and TRBJ2-6, the full variable domain reads DVKVTQSSRYLVKRTGEKVFLECVQDMDHENMFWYRQDPGLGLRLIYFSYDVKMKEKGDIPEGYSVSREKKERFSLILESASTNQTSMYLCASTDRTGASSGANVLTFGAGSRLTVL.

Notes on this clone: Sequence at one end of the junction differs from germline and may be a read error. This sequence joins TRBV3-1 (or the pseudogene TRBV3-2) and TRBJ2-3; 8 bases agree with TRBD2. This CDR3 contains 15 residues. Looked up from germline, CDR1 is LGHDT and CDR2 is YNNKEL (reference sequence). The chain's CDR3 is CASGHRGGRPDTQYF. Here the CDR3 DNA reads TGTGCCAGCGGCCATCGGGGGGGGCGACCAGATACGCAGTATTTT.

The count of this clone is one. The chain is built from TRBV5-1 and TRBJ1-3; D unresolved. This CDR3 has 15 amino acids. The V gene's germline CDR1 is SGHRS and CDR2 YFSETQ. V was trimmed by 7 bases and J by 2 bases, leaving 16 bases between them. The CDR3 loop is CASGDILGPGNTIYF. In nucleotides, the CDR3 is TGCGCCAGCGGAGATATATTGGGTCCTGGAAACACCATATATTTT.

This clone has only a few counts. The V and J genes are TRBV5-4 and TRBJ2-5; TRBD2 matches at 9 bases. Trimming at V came to 5 bases and at J to 9 bases, leaving 14 bases not matched to a gene. Germline V gene data show CDR1 as SGHNT and CDR2 as YYREEE (reference sequence). The CDR3 consists of 15 residues. The CDR3 spells CASREGLADAVAQYF. Written as DNA, the CDR3 is TGTGCCAGCAGAGAGGGACTAGCAGACGCGGTGGCCCAGTACTTC.